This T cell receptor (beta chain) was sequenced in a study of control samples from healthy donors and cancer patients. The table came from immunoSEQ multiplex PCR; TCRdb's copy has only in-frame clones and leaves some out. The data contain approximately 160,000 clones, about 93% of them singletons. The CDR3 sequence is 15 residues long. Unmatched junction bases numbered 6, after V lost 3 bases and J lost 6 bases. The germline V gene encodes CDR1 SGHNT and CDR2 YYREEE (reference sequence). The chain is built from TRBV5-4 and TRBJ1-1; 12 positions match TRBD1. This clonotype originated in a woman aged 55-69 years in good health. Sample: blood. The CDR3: CASSWGQGAVSEAFF. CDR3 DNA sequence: TGTGCCAGCAGCTGGGGACAGGGGGCTGTTTCTGAAGCTTTCTTT.